The 20 T cell receptor beta chains in this list originate from one sample, sequenced in a study of identical twins. TCRdb analysed the 5' RACE reads with MiXCR anew, one entry per CDR3 protein. The top ten hold roughly 8.7% of the sample, which has around 340,000 distinct CDR3 sequences, 7% to 9.5% seen once. Specimen: naive T cells sorted from blood. The receptors originated from a woman in her forties or fifties in good health.

This clonotype was seen only a few times. The rearrangement links TRBV20-1 to TRBJ2-1; a weak D match, TRBD2 (6 bases). The CDR3 runs 13 residues. The germline V gene encodes CDR1 DFQATT and CDR2 SNEGSKA (reference sequence). The V and J ends lost 4 bases and 3 bases respectively, with 10 bases between them. The CDR3 nucleotides read TGCAGTGCTATCGAGCGGGTCTACAATGAGCAGTTCTTC. Its protein is CSAIERVYNEQFF.

This chain links TRBV7-9 with TRBJ2-2; a possible D gene is TRBD2 (5 bases). With 0 bases removed from V and 8 bases from J, the gap between germline ends came to 13 bases. The CDR3 consists of 15 residues. Germline V gene sequence: CDR1 SEHNR, CDR2 FQNEAQ (reference sequence). For the CDR3, the DNA is TGTGCCAGCAGCTTAGCAGCGCTAGCTGAGGGGGAGCTGTTTTTT. It translates to CASSLAALAEGELFF.

This clonotype has ten or more counts. This chain connects TRBV5-5 to TRBJ1-2, with 7 bases identical to TRBD1. The trim removed 0 bases at V and 3 bases at J, leaving 5 bases unmatched. Germline lookup yields CDR1 SGHKS and CDR2 YYEKEE (reference sequence). The CDR3 spans 15 residues. The CDR3 loop reads CASSLVDRVDYGYTF. Here the CDR3 DNA reads TGTGCCAGCAGCTTGGTCGACAGGGTGGACTATGGCTACACCTTC.

The V call is TRBV6-7, the J call TRBJ2-7; D perhaps matches TRBD2 (6 bases). TRBV6-7 is an ORF; its function is uncertain. The CDR3 extends over 13 amino acids. V dropped 2 bases and J dropped 3 bases, with 8 bases sitting between them. The CDR3 DNA follows: TGTGCCAGCAGTTACCGGGGGTGCTACGAGCAGTACGTC. Translation gives CASSYRGCYEQYV.

In this sample, this clonotype turned up many times. The chain has TRBV20-1 and TRBJ2-1, with D possibly matching TRBD1 (5 bases). The V gene lost 1 base and the J gene lost 4 bases, with 8 bases spanning the gap. CDR1 and CDR2 (germline): DFQATT, SNEGSKA (reference sequence). The CDR3 covers 13 residues. The CDR3 sequence: CSARAPGYNEQFF. CDR3 nucleotides: TGCAGTGCTAGAGCACCAGGGTACAATGAGCAGTTCTTC.

The table lists this clonotype with many counts. This chain uses TRBV10-3 with TRBJ2-5; D remains unclear. Germline lookup yields CDR1 ENHRY and CDR2 SYGVKD. This CDR3 region has 16 residues. Trimming took 2 bases from V and 4 from J, leaving 17 bases between them. CDR3 nucleotide sequence: TGTGCCATCAGTGAGGCAGGACCCCCGCGGATAGAGACCCAGTACTTC. Translating gives CAISEAGPPRIETQYF.

This chain links TRBV4-1 with TRBJ2-3, with unresolved D. Germline CDR1 and CDR2: MGHRA and YSYEKL. The CDR3 length is 13 residues. The V gene lost 0 bases and the J gene lost 2 bases, with 3 bases spanning the gap. For the CDR3, the DNA is TGCGCCAGCAGCCAAGAAACCACAGATACGCAGTATTTT. Amino acid sequence: CASSQETTDTQYF.

This clonotype occurred many times. This chain links TRBV20-1 with TRBJ2-3; D tentatively reads TRBD1 or TRBD2 (6 bases each). CDR3 length equals 16 residues. V shed 3 bases and J shed 3 bases, with 19 bases lying between them. Germline V gene data show CDR1 as DFQATT and CDR2 as SNEGSKA (reference sequence). In nucleotides, the CDR3 is TGCAGTGCTAGTATCGGTTCTGGGGGGCGAACAGATACGCAGTATTTT. Amino acid sequence: CSASIGSGGRTDTQYF.

V and J are TRBV29-1 and TRBJ1-5; 9 nucleotides line up with TRBD1. The CDR3 is made up of 13 amino acids. CDR1 is SQVTM, CDR2 ANQGSEA, per germline. The CDR3, as DNA: TGCAGTTTGGGACAGGGCAGCAATCAGCCCCAGCATTTT. It codes for CSLGQGSNQPQHF.

This clonotype was found many times. J is TRBJ1-1 and V is TRBV12-3 or TRBV12-4; possibly TRBD1 for D (5 bases). This CDR3 spans 13 amino acids. V lost 5 bases to trimming and J lost 4 bases, with 11 bases between them. The CDR3 region has the DNA TGTGCCAGCAGTCGATCAGGGCCCACTGAAGCTTTCTTT. Encoded protein: CASSRSGPTEAFF.

This clonotype was counted only a few times. The chain combines TRBV12-3 or TRBV12-4 with TRBJ1-1, with D possibly being TRBD1 (5 bases). The CDR3 is 17 amino acids. V was clipped by 7 bases and J by 1 base, with 22 bases between them. The CDR3 here is CASTKIVAGLQNTEAFF. CDR3 nucleotides: TGTGCCAGCACCAAAATCGTGGCGGGGCTCCAGAACACTGAAGCTTTCTTT.

The CDR3 region is CASRLGGWGTEAFF. CDR3 nucleotide sequence: TGTGCCAGCAGATTGGGCGGGTGGGGCACTGAAGCTTTCTTT. J is TRBJ1-1 and V is TRBV7-8; no clear D gene. This CDR3 comprises 14 residues. Germline V gene sequence: CDR1 SGHVS, CDR2 FQNEAQ. Trimming pared 6 bases from V and 4 bases from J, leaving 15 bases between.

This clonotype was observed at least ten times. The chain carries TRBV5-1 and TRBJ2-2; 10 bases are a match to TRBD2. CDR1 and CDR2 (germline): SGHRS, YFSETQ. The V gene end was trimmed by 0 bases and the J gene end by 7 bases; junction bases not matched to a gene: 12. This CDR3 contains 18 residues. This CDR3 is CASSLDPGLAPAGGELFF. As DNA, the CDR3 is TGCGCCAGCAGCTTGGATCCGGGACTAGCGCCCGCGGGCGGGGAGCTGTTTTTT.

This clonotype has at least ten counts. This chain uses TRBV12-3 or TRBV12-4 with TRBJ1-2; D gene ambiguous. The CDR3 extends over 12 amino acids. Trimming left V 8 bases short and J 0 bases short, with 7 bases between. CDR3 in amino acids: CASALTNYGYTF. CDR3 sequence (DNA): TGTGCCAGCGCGCTGACTAACTATGGCTACACCTTC.

About this clonotype: Just one base apart from a much larger clone, this may be a read error. The rearrangement links TRBV5-1 to TRBJ2-7, with 10 nucleotides matching TRBD2. V was clipped by 5 bases and J by 2 bases; unmatched bases: 7. CDR1 and CDR2 (germline): SGHRS, YFSETQ. The CDR3 runs to 15 residues. The CDR3: CASRFRTSGPYEQYF. The CDR3 DNA follows: TGCGCCAGCAGATTCAGGACTAGCGGCCCCTACGAGCAGTACTTC.

This sequence joins TRBV4-1 and TRBJ2-1; D is undetermined. The CDR3 runs 16 residues. Per germline, CDR1 MGHRA and CDR2 YSYEKL. Deletions cut 1 base from V and 2 bases from J, with 12 bases between. The CDR3 is CASSQVGRQAYNEQFF. The DNA for the CDR3 is TGCGCCAGCAGCCAAGTGGGCCGGCAGGCCTACAATGAGCAGTTCTTC.

The V and J genes are TRBV4-1 and TRBJ2-3; no reliable D call. Germline CDR1 MGHRA, CDR2 YSYEKL. The CDR3 length is 13 residues. With 5 bases removed from V and 4 bases from J, the gap between germline ends came to 10 bases. CDR3 region: CASSAKGPDTQYF. CDR3 nucleotide sequence: TGCGCCAGCAGCGCAAAGGGCCCAGATACGCAGTATTTT.

The chain is built from TRBV27 and TRBJ2-3, with 8 bases that match TRBD2. From germline, CDR1 is MNHEY and CDR2 SMNVEV (reference sequence). The CDR3 totals 15 residues. The J segment lost 6 bases and the V segment lost 3 bases, leaving 8 bases of the junction unmatched. DNA for the CDR3: TGTGCCAGCAGTTTGGTCGGACTAGCAGCGGATACGCAGTATTTT. As protein: CASSLVGLAADTQYF.

This clonotype was observed a handful of times. The V call is TRBV11-3, the J call TRBJ1-1; no definite D call. The CDR3 is 17 amino acids. Germline CDR1 and CDR2: SGHNT and YENEEA. Trimming pared 3 bases from V and 7 bases from J, leaving 24 bases between. The CDR3 coding sequence is TGTGCCAGCAGCTTCCCAAGGCGGGCTCCGGCCCCGCTTGAAGCTTTCTTT. This encodes CASSFPRRAPAPLEAFF.

The rearrangement uses TRBV20-1 and TRBJ1-1; D remains unclear. From germline, CDR1 is DFQATT and CDR2 SNEGSKA (reference sequence). This CDR3 contains 12 residues. V lost 6 bases and J 4 bases, leaving 12 bases between the germline ends. DNA of the CDR3: TGCAGTGCCGCGCCAGAAATCACTGAAGCTTTCTTT. The encoded protein is CSAAPEITEAFF.